What follows are 11 T cell receptor beta chains derived from one specimen sequenced in a study of blood T cell repertoires in COVID-19. Libraries were prepared by immunoSEQ multiplex PCR; TCRdb keeps only in-frame clonotypes and omits some of them. The sample lists about 190,000 clones, 80% to 85% occurring once. Sequences were obtained from peripheral blood. Source of these receptors: a woman in her twenties or thirties with acute or convalescent COVID-19.

The chain uses TRBV5-1 and TRBJ1-2; D call uncertain. The CDR3 contains 13 residues. Germline CDR1 and CDR2: SGHRS and YFSETQ. Trimming cost V 0 bases and J 4 bases, with 7 bases left between them. CDR3 region: CASSLGHPYGYTF. The CDR3 DNA sequence: TGCGCCAGCAGCTTGGGACATCCCTATGGCTACACCTTC.

The rearrangement joins TRBV3-1 (or the pseudogene TRBV3-2) to TRBJ1-5; TRBD1 is a possible D gene (5 bases). The CDR3 totals 16 residues. The V gene lost 3 bases and the J gene lost 0 bases, with 12 bases spanning the gap. Germline values: CDR1 LGHDT, CDR2 YNNKEL (reference sequence). The DNA of the CDR3 is TGTGCCAGCAGCCACGGGACTGCCAATAGCAATCAGCCCCAGCATTTT. It codes for CASSHGTANSNQPQHF.

The chain is built from TRBV18 and TRBJ2-1; weak D call: TRBD2 (5 bases). The CDR3 covers 16 residues. The V end lost 0 bases, the J end lost 8 bases, and 17 bases lay between the germline ends. Germline values: CDR1 KGHSH, CDR2 LQKENI. CDR3 bases: TGTGCCAGCTCACCACCCGGGATCCTAAAAGCCGATGAGCAGTTCTTC. Translated: CASSPPGILKADEQFF.

The rearrangement joins TRBV6-2 or TRBV6-3 to TRBJ2-3; tentative D call: TRBD1 (5 bases). CDR3 length equals 14 residues. Germline CDR1 and CDR2: MNHEY and SVGEGT. Trimming shortened V by 5 bases and J by 6 bases, and 15 bases separated the two germline ends. The CDR3 sequence: CASSIGRGEDTQYF. The CDR3 region has the DNA TGTGCCAGCAGTATCGGAAGGGGTGAGGATACGCAGTATTTT.

This rearrangement joins TRBV7-2 to TRBJ1-3; D is perhaps TRBD1 (6 bases). In germline, CDR1 is SGHTA, CDR2 FQGNSA. This CDR3 is built from 13 residues. The ends were cut back, 4 bases at V and 4 bases at J, with 8 bases in the middle. Here the CDR3 DNA reads TGTGCCAGCAGCTCGGACAGAGGAAACACCATATATTTT. Translated: CASSSDRGNTIYF.

This clone has more than one count but fewer than ten. Other DNA variants within this sample encode the same CDR3. V gene TRBV5-4 combines with J gene TRBJ2-3, with D possibly TRBD2 on 5 matching bases. Deletions cut 1 base from V and 0 bases from J, with 6 bases between. This CDR3 is 14 amino acids long. Germline-derived CDR1 and CDR2 are SGHNT and YYREEE (reference sequence). The CDR3 nucleotides read TGTGCCAGCAGCTTGCGAGGGAGCACAGATACGCAGTATTTT. Its protein product is CASSLRGSTDTQYF.

This chain uses TRBV29-1 with TRBJ2-1; 8 positions agree with TRBD2. The CDR3 spans 14 residues. Germline CDR1 is SQVTM and CDR2 is ANQGSEA. Trimming cost V 7 bases and J 2 bases; bases outside gene matches: 7. The CDR3 is CSGVSAGAYNEQFF. The CDR3 DNA is TGCAGCGGTGTTTCAGCGGGGGCCTACAATGAGCAGTTCTTC.

This sequence joins TRBV27 and TRBJ2-1, with D perhaps TRBD1 (5 bases). Germline V lookup: CDR1 MNHEY, CDR2 SMNVEV (reference sequence). The CDR3 is 15 residues long. Trimming removed 2 bases at V and 12 bases at J, with 20 bases between. CDR3 region: CASSLKSSRGGAQFF. The CDR3 nucleotides are TGTGCCAGCAGTTTAAAGTCCTCTAGGGGCGGCGCGCAGTTCTTC.

This chain joins TRBV6-5 and TRBJ1-4; perhaps TRBD1 as D (5 bases). V was cut by 5 bases and J by 8 bases, with 15 bases left in between. Germline V gene data show CDR1 as MNHEY and CDR2 as SVGAGI. This CDR3 is built from 14 residues. The CDR3 reads CASSKGPRREKLFF. CDR3 nucleotide sequence: TGTGCCAGCAGTAAGGGGCCGCGCCGGGAAAAACTGTTTTTT.

This clone showed up just once. The chain links TRBV28 to TRBJ2-5; 9 bases line up with TRBD2. Germline values: CDR1 MDHEN, CDR2 SYDVKM. V lost 3 bases, J lost 5 bases, and 13 bases stayed unmatched. This CDR3 is built from 17 residues. The CDR3 DNA is TGTGCCAGCAGTTTTCTCGCAATAGCGGGAGAGGGGGAGACCCAGTACTTC. Protein: CASSFLAIAGEGETQYF. The full variable domain, in which reference TRBV28 and TRBJ2-5 provide the parts outside the CDR3, is DVKVTQSSRYLVKRTGEKVFLECVQDMDHENMFWYRQDPGLGLRLIYFSYDVKMKEKGDIPEGYSVSREKKERFSLILESASTNQTSMYLCASSFLAIAGEGETQYFGPGTRLLVL.

The chain recombines TRBV7-2 with TRBJ2-5; D perhaps matches TRBD2 (6 bases). The ends were cut back, 2 bases at V and 5 bases at J, with 15 bases in the middle. Germline CDR1 reads SGHTA; CDR2 reads FQGNSA. CDR3 length: 15 residues. The CDR3 coding sequence is TGTGCCAGCAGCTTAATACTAGCCAGAGCGGAGACCCAGTACTTC. Encoded protein: CASSLILARAETQYF.